This T cell receptor beta chain was recovered during a study of blood T cell repertoires in COVID-19. At the level of the study: Acute and convalescent COVID-19 samples came from the United States, Italy and Spain. Nucleic acid was either cDNA or gDNA, and it came from T cells, B-cell-depleted T cells, or PBMCs.

Study processing details: Nucleated cell number was recorded as an estimate derived from reference gene primer amplification. Produced via immunoSEQ multiplex PCR; TCRdb's table is partial and in-frame only. The DNA was the basis for D and trimming; V, J and clone size are from that table. Of 90,000 to 100,000 clones listed, about 80% were seen once; the top ten hold roughly 25%. The CDR3 has 13 residues. Germline assignment: CDR1 LGHDT and CDR2 YNNKEL (reference sequence). Trimming stripped 4 bases from V and 7 bases from J, with 11 bases between. The rearrangement uses TRBV3-1 (or the pseudogene TRBV3-2) and TRBJ1-3; D ambiguous. This TCR was sampled from a man between 65 and 79 years old with acute or convalescent COVID-19. The specimen sequenced was peripheral blood. The CDR3 sequence is CASSPPGGNTIYF. In nucleotides, the CDR3 is TGTGCCAGCAGCCCCCCGGGAGGTAACACCATATATTTT.